This passage covers 32 T cell receptor beta chains from one sample sequenced in a study of blood T cell repertoires in COVID-19. Profiling relied on immunoSEQ multiplex PCR, and the TCRdb table lists in-frame clones only, not all of them. The table lists about 410,000 clones, roughly 90% of them singletons. Sequencing was carried out using PBMCs or T cells enriched from blood (not recorded which). These receptors all come from a woman aged 25 to 45 who had recovered from COVID-19.

The CDR3 region has the DNA TGTGCCAGCAGTGAAGAACCGGAAAGGACAGCTGAAGCTTTCTTT. Encoded protein: CASSEEPERTAEAFF. J is TRBJ1-1 and V is TRBV6-1; the D gene is possibly TRBD1 (6 bases). The germline gives CDR1 MNHNS, CDR2 SASEGT. The CDR3 extends over 15 amino acids. The V and J ends lost 1 base and 6 bases respectively, with 15 bases between them.

In this sample, this clone turned up once. This chain links TRBV3-1 (or the pseudogene TRBV3-2) with TRBJ1-1, with TRBD1 identical over 8 bases. The CDR3 is made up of 15 amino acids. Losses at the gene ends were 4 bases for V and 0 bases for J; bases not matched to a gene: 4. From germline, CDR1 is LGHDT and CDR2 YNNKEL (reference sequence). CDR3 sequence (DNA): TGTGCCAGCAGCCGAAGCAGGGGGCTGAACACTGAAGCTTTCTTT. Its translation is CASSRSRGLNTEAFF.

With respect to this clone: Within the sample, other DNA sequences also encode this same CDR3. This chain joins TRBV7-9 and TRBJ1-5, with D unresolved. Germline values: CDR1 SEHNR, CDR2 FQNEAQ (reference sequence). This CDR3 has 13 residues. Deletions cut 3 bases from V and 0 bases from J, with 3 bases between. CDR3 nucleotide sequence: TGTGCCAGCAGCTTCAATAGCAATCAGCCCCAGCATTTT. Its protein product is CASSFNSNQPQHF.

The chain carries TRBV4-1 and TRBJ1-2, with D unresolved. Germline V CDR1 and CDR2: MGHRA, YSYEKL. With 1 base removed from V and 8 bases from J, the gap between germline ends came to 8 bases. CDR3 length: 12 amino acids. The CDR3 coding sequence is TGCGCCAGCAGCCAAGGACTTAGGGGCTACACCTTC. Its translation: CASSQGLRGYTF.

The chain joins TRBV7-3 to TRBJ2-3; 10 bases fit TRBD1. After removal of 5 bases from V and 6 bases from J, the junction contained 11 bases not matched to a gene. This CDR3 region has 16 residues. Germline V gene sequence: CDR1 SGHTA, CDR2 FQGTGA. CDR3 bases: TGTGCCAGCAGCCTTTACCTGACAGGGGGCAGTGATACGCAGTATTTT. The encoded protein is CASSLYLTGGSDTQYF.

The rearrangement links TRBV19 to TRBJ2-2; D is perhaps TRBD2 (5 bases). The CDR3 covers 15 residues. The germline CDR1 and CDR2 sequences are LNHDA and SQIVND (reference sequence). Trimming took 5 bases from V and 4 from J, leaving 14 bases between them. CDR3 bases: TGTGCCAGTAGTCCGAGGGCGCGAACCACCGGGGAGCTGTTTTTT. Its protein is CASSPRARTTGELFF.

This clone was detected once. The chain combines TRBV2 with TRBJ2-5; 11 bases agree with TRBD2. Germline CDR1 is SNHLY and CDR2 is FYNNEI. J gave up 2 bases and V 6 bases, and 11 bases lay outside the gene matches. The CDR3 runs 17 residues. The CDR3: CASSRLAGYGGQETQYF. The CDR3 DNA is TGTGCCAGCAGCCGACTAGCGGGATACGGAGGTCAAGAGACCCAGTACTTC.

V and J are TRBV5-1 and TRBJ1-2, with 10 bases matching TRBD1. The CDR3 has 15 amino acids. Germline lookup yields CDR1 SGHRS and CDR2 YFSETQ. After removal of 4 bases from V and 4 bases from J, the junction contained 7 bases not matched to a gene. CDR3 sequence: CASSIRQGAVYGYTF. In DNA form, the CDR3 reads TGCGCCAGCAGCATAAGACAGGGGGCAGTCTATGGCTACACCTTC. Using reference TRBV5-1 and TRBJ1-2 for the parts outside the CDR3, the full variable domain is KAGVTQTPRYLIKTRGQQVTLSCSPISGHRSVSWYQQTPGQGLQFLFEYFSETQRNKGNFPGRFSGRQFSNSRSEMNVSTLELGDSALYLCASSIRQGAVYGYTFGSGTRLTVV.

This chain uses TRBV5-1 with TRBJ2-7; no clear D. V lost 0 bases, J lost 2 bases, and 12 bases lay in between. This CDR3 region has 15 residues. Germline loops: CDR1 SGHRS, CDR2 YFSETQ. For the CDR3, the DNA is TGCGCCAGCAGCTTGGCCGAAAACAGAGCCTACGAGCAGTACTTC. This translates into CASSLAENRAYEQYF.

The chain has TRBV6-5 and TRBJ1-1; 9 nucleotides align to TRBD1. J lost 4 bases, V lost 7 bases, and 7 bases had no gene match. CDR1 and CDR2 from the germline V gene are MNHEY and SVGAGI. CDR3 length equals 14 residues. This chain's CDR3 is CASNRGQVSTEAFF. The CDR3 DNA reads as TGTGCCAGCAACAGGGGGCAGGTTAGCACTGAAGCTTTCTTT.

The chain employs TRBV19 and TRBJ1-6; unclear D gene. V was trimmed by 6 bases and J by 6 bases, leaving 9 bases between them. This CDR3 comprises 13 residues. CDR1 is LNHDA, CDR2 SQIVND, per germline (reference sequence). The CDR3 nucleotides are TGTGCCAGTAGCCCTCAGGCTAATTCACCCCTCCACTTT. Protein sequence: CASSPQANSPLHF.

The chain combines TRBV28 with TRBJ2-7; 8 nucleotides agree with TRBD1. The germline gives CDR1 MDHEN, CDR2 SYDVKM. The trim removed 6 bases at V and 5 bases at J, leaving 3 bases unmatched. CDR3 length: 12 amino acids. CDR3 region: CASRADRDEQYF. In nucleotides, the CDR3 is TGTGCCAGCAGAGCGGACAGGGACGAGCAGTACTTC.

In its sample, this clone was seen a few times. The chain combines TRBV5-4 with TRBJ2-7; TRBD1 matches at 7 bases. J lost 0 bases, V lost 5 bases, and 8 bases had no gene match. In germline, CDR1 is SGHNT, CDR2 YYREEE (reference sequence). CDR3 length: 15 amino acids. The CDR3 DNA is TGTGCCAGCAGTCTACAGGGGCAGAGCTCCTACGAGCAGTACTTC. Its protein is CASSLQGQSSYEQYF. The full variable domain, rest sourced from reference TRBV5-4 and TRBJ2-7, is ETGVTQSPTHLIKTRGQQVTLRCSSQSGHNTVSWYQQALGQGPQFIFQYYREEENGRGNFPPRFSGLQFPNYSSELNVNALELDDSALYLCASSLQGQSSYEQYFGPGTRLTVT.

Only one count was recorded for this clone. The chain employs TRBV30 and TRBJ2-3, with no clear D. V gave up 7 bases and J gave up 5 bases, with 7 bases separating them. The length of the CDR3 is 10 residues. Germline loops: CDR1 GTSNPN, CDR2 SVGIG (reference sequence). The CDR3 DNA is TGTGCCTCCCGTCTAGATACGCAGTATTTT. Translation: CASRLDTQYF. Variable domain in full (rest from reference TRBV30 and TRBJ2-3): SQTIHQWPATLVQPVGSPLSLECTVEGTSNPNLYWYRQAAGRGLQLLFYSVGIGQISSEVPQNLSASRPQDRQFILSSKKLLLSDSGFYLCASRLDTQYFGPGTRLTVL.

The chain employs TRBV9 and TRBJ2-1; tentatively, D is TRBD2 (5 bases). Germline V gene sequence: CDR1 SGDLS, CDR2 YYNGEE. Deletions cut 0 bases from V and 0 bases from J, with 13 bases between. CDR3 size: 17 residues. CDR3 DNA sequence: TGTGCCAGCAGCGTAGAGGGTAGCGAGAGCTCCTACAATGAGCAGTTCTTC. Translated, it gives CASSVEGSESSYNEQFF.

The V call is TRBV27, the J call TRBJ1-6; D not resolved. The V and J ends lost 3 bases and 14 bases respectively, with 17 bases between them. Germline V lookup: CDR1 MNHEY, CDR2 SMNVEV (reference sequence). The CDR3 extends over 14 amino acids. This CDR3 is CASSLGDTTGTLHF. The DNA for the CDR3 is TGTGCCAGCAGTTTGGGAGACACCACCGGGACCCTCCACTTT.

In regard to this clone: Other DNA sequences within the sample encode an identical CDR3. The chain uses TRBV19 and TRBJ1-5; D not resolved. CDR1 LNHDA and CDR2 SQIVND come from the germline V gene (reference sequence). The CDR3 has 12 amino acids. Trimming took off 8 bases at V and 2 bases at J, with 7 bases between the two ends. The CDR3 region has the DNA TGTGCCAGTCGCGGGGGCAATCAGCCCCAGCATTTT. This gives the protein CASRGGNQPQHF.

V and J are TRBV11-2 and TRBJ2-1; 14 positions agree with TRBD2. The trim removed 3 bases at V and 9 bases at J, leaving 4 bases unmatched. The V gene's germline CDR1 is SGHAT and CDR2 FQNNGV. The CDR3 contains 15 residues. As DNA, the CDR3 is TGTGCCAGCAGCTTCGGGACTAGCGGGAGCAGTGAGCAGTTCTTC. Its translation is CASSFGTSGSSEQFF.

The chain has TRBV9 and TRBJ2-5; D might be TRBD2 (5 bases). In germline, CDR1 is SGDLS, CDR2 YYNGEE. This CDR3 is 16 amino acids long. Deletions cut 2 bases from V and 0 bases from J, with 14 bases between. DNA of the CDR3: TGTGCCAGCAGCGTCGGAGCCGGGAATTACCAAGAGACCCAGTACTTC. Its protein is CASSVGAGNYQETQYF.

The CDR3 loop reads CASSSLVGGTANTGELFF. In DNA, the CDR3 is TGTGCCAGCAGTTCTTTAGTTGGGGGCACCGCGAACACCGGGGAGCTGTTTTTT. This rearrangement joins TRBV6-2 or TRBV6-3 to TRBJ2-2; TRBD1 might be the D (6 bases). The ends were cut back, 4 bases at V and 0 bases at J, with 18 bases in the middle. The CDR3 is made up of 18 amino acids. Germline CDR1 and CDR2: MNHEY and SVGEGT.

This clone was counted a single time. The CDR3 DNA reads as TGTGCCAGCAGCAGCGACCTCACAGGGTTGGGGAAAAAACTGTTTTTT. Protein product: CASSSDLTGLGKKLFF. The chain links TRBV5-4 to TRBJ1-4; the D gene is possibly TRBD1 (6 bases). Trimming shortened V by 4 bases and J by 9 bases, and 22 bases separated the two germline ends. The CDR3 is made up of 16 amino acids. The germline V gene has CDR1 SGHNT and CDR2 YYREEE (reference sequence). Based on the CDR3 plus reference TRBV5-4 and TRBJ1-4, the full variable domain is ETGVTQSPTHLIKTRGQQVTLRCSSQSGHNTVSWYQQALGQGPQFIFQYYREEENGRGNFPPRFSGLQFPNYSSELNVNALELDDSALYLCASSSDLTGLGKKLFFGSGTQLSVL.

This chain links TRBV28 with TRBJ1-1; tentatively, D is TRBD1 (5 bases). This CDR3 comprises 15 residues. The germline V gene has CDR1 MDHEN and CDR2 SYDVKM. V lost 1 base and J 4 bases, leaving 13 bases between the germline ends. The CDR3 protein is CASSLLSPQGTEAFF. CDR3 nucleotide sequence: TGTGCCAGCAGTTTATTGTCACCTCAGGGCACTGAAGCTTTCTTT.

This clone was detected only once. J is TRBJ1-2 and V is TRBV4-1; 7 bases map to TRBD1. V was clipped by 1 base and J by 4 bases; unmatched bases: 6. The CDR3 is 15 residues long. From germline, CDR1 is MGHRA and CDR2 YSYEKL. The CDR3 DNA is TGCGCCAGCAGCCAAGGACAGGGACTAGGCTATGGCTACACCTTC. It encodes CASSQGQGLGYGYTF.

This clone came up a few times. The V gene is TRBV2, the J gene TRBJ1-2; 8 bases line up with TRBD1. Germline CDR1 and CDR2: SNHLY and FYNNEI. There are 12 residues in the CDR3. The V and J ends lost 6 bases and 6 bases, in that order; junction bases with no gene match: 3. The chain's CDR3 is CASRRQGNGYTF. The CDR3 DNA follows: TGTGCCAGCAGACGACAGGGGAATGGCTACACCTTC.

This chain connects TRBV6-2 or TRBV6-3 to TRBJ2-2; weak D call: TRBD2 (5 bases). CDR1 MNHEY and CDR2 SVGEGT come from the germline V gene. The CDR3 runs 13 residues. The V end was cut by 11 bases, the J end by 5 bases, with 15 bases between. This CDR3 is CAGRLAGTGELFF. CDR3 bases: TGTGCCGGCCGCCTAGCTGGGACCGGGGAGCTGTTTTTT.

CDR3 amino acids: CASSLEQGVDYGYTF. The CDR3 DNA sequence: TGTGCCAGCAGCTTGGAACAGGGTGTCGACTATGGCTACACCTTC. The V gene is TRBV5-6, the J gene TRBJ1-2; maybe TRBD1 (6 bases). The V end was cut by 0 bases, the J end by 3 bases, with 12 bases between. The germline V gene encodes CDR1 SGHDT and CDR2 YYEEEE. The CDR3 runs to 15 residues.

The V and J genes are TRBV5-1 and TRBJ1-3; TRBD1 matches 9 bases. Trimming took 4 bases from V and 1 from J; bases not matched to a gene: 3. This CDR3 comprises 15 residues. CDR1 is SGHRS, CDR2 YFSETQ, per germline. DNA of the CDR3: TGCGCCAGCAGCAGGGACAGGGAGTCTGGAAACACCATATATTTT. This encodes CASSRDRESGNTIYF.

The chain joins TRBV27 to TRBJ2-7; D may be TRBD2 (6 bases). This CDR3 comprises 13 residues. Germline V gives CDR1 MNHEY, CDR2 SMNVEV (reference sequence). Trimming pared 3 bases from V and 6 bases from J, leaving 12 bases between. The CDR3 bases are TGTGCCAGCAGTTTCGGGAGCGACCGCGAGCAGTACTTC. This encodes CASSFGSDREQYF.

The V gene is TRBV6-2 or TRBV6-3, the J gene TRBJ1-2, with TRBD1 identical over 7 bases. This CDR3 is 13 amino acids long. The J segment lost 4 bases and the V segment lost 6 bases, leaving 5 bases of the junction unmatched. Per germline, CDR1 MNHEY and CDR2 SVGEGT. CDR3 residues: CASSRTGTYGYTF. The CDR3 DNA reads TGTGCCAGCAGCCGGACAGGCACCTATGGCTACACCTTC.

The chain recombines TRBV30 with TRBJ2-3; 12 nucleotides agree with TRBD2. CDR1 is GTSNPN, CDR2 SVGIG, per germline (reference sequence). The V segment lost 1 base and the J segment 4 bases; nucleotides outside the gene matches: 6. The CDR3 covers 16 residues. The CDR3 sequence: CAWSGASGGVSDTQYF. CDR3 in DNA: TGTGCCTGGAGTGGGGCTAGCGGGGGGGTTTCAGATACGCAGTATTTT.

The chain is built from TRBV6-5 and TRBJ2-7, with 11 bases that match TRBD1. With V trimmed by 4 bases and J by 6 bases, 8 bases remained unmatched. Germline CDR1 MNHEY, CDR2 SVGAGI. This CDR3 has 15 amino acids. The CDR3 coding sequence is TGTGCCAGCAGTTCCACCGGGACAGGGGGTTTCGAGCAGTACTTC. Amino acids: CASSSTGTGGFEQYF.

This chain uses TRBV4-3 with TRBJ2-7, with D perhaps matching TRBD1 (6 bases). The CDR3 sequence is 15 residues long. Germline CDR1 and CDR2: LGHNA and YSLEER. V lost 0 bases, J lost 2 bases, and 11 bases lay in between. CDR3 nucleotides: TGCGCCAGCAGCCAAGAGAGGGGACACACCTACGAGCAGTACTTC. This translates into CASSQERGHTYEQYF.